This section outlines one T cell receptor beta chain sequence together with its context. Its target is unknown. The sample is drawn from a study of graft-versus-host responses after intestinal transplantation. Study-level background: Grafts were multivisceral, liver-intestinal, or isolated intestinal. Every transplant recipient was induced with anti-thymocyte globulin, then maintained on tacrolimus and steroids for 2 to 4 years. The study, taken as a whole, reports: Declines in HvG clones occurring early post-transplant were associated with peak circulating GvH clone levels. Recipient-marrow GvH clones were detected, some having first appeared in ileum or blood.

Data came from immunoSEQ multiplex PCR; TCRdb stores just in-frame clones and leaves some out. The sample records 45,000 to 60,000 clones, about 95% being singletons. The CDR3 extends over 13 amino acids. Germline V gives CDR1 SNHLY, CDR2 FYNNEI. V was shortened by 4 bases and J by 4 bases, with 11 bases between the two germline ends. The TCR originated in a human donor who was the organ donor for an intestinal transplant. The rearrangement joins TRBV2 to TRBJ2-7, with D maybe TRBD2 (5 bases). Sequencing was performed on unstimulated CD8+ T cells sorted from spleen or lymph node cells, taken before transplant. This CDR3 reads CASSVGISYEQYF. DNA for the CDR3: TGTGCCAGCAGTGTCGGGATCAGTTACGAGCAGTACTTC.